This entry lists 26 T cell receptor beta chains sequenced from one sample in a study of human T cells and chemical hapten exposure. Time point of the sample: patch test 2, 6 weeks after DPC sensitization. Treatment of the sample: therapeutic diphenylcyclopropenone sensitization with weekly scalp DPC. MiXCR, applied by TCRdb to the RACE reads, yields one record per CDR3 protein. The sample contains tens of thousands of distinct CDR3 sequences, 8.5% of which appear only once. Sequencing was performed on whole blood, taken in connection with sensitization to the hapten diphenylcyclopropenone (DPC). The source of these receptors is a woman aged 45-65 years with alopecia areata. Some clones in this sample may be carry-over from other donors' samples.

Many counts were recorded for this clonotype. The V and J genes are TRBV24-1 and TRBJ2-6; D is unclear. The CDR3 runs 15 residues. Trimming took 3 bases from V and 4 from J, leaving 9 bases between them. The germline CDR1 and CDR2 sequences are KGHDR and SFDVKD. The DNA for the CDR3 is TGTGCCACCAGTGATCCCCGATCCGGGGCCAACGTCCTGACTTTC. Encoded protein: CATSDPRSGANVLTF.

This clonotype was seen a few times. The chain uses TRBV7-2 and TRBJ2-7, with D perhaps given as TRBD1 or TRBD2 (6 bases each). Germline values: CDR1 SGHTA, CDR2 FQGNSA. V dropped 1 base and J dropped 6 bases, with 13 bases sitting between them. CDR3 length: 14 residues. This CDR3 is CASSLGEGGTEQYF. The CDR3 DNA follows: TGTGCCAGCAGCTTAGGGGAAGGGGGGACCGAGCAGTACTTC.

This clonotype showed up just a few times. The J gene is TRBJ2-5, the V gene TRBV5-1, with 11 bases matching TRBD2. Germline CDR1 SGHRS, CDR2 YFSETQ. With V trimmed by 1 base and J by 1 base, 3 bases remained unmatched. The CDR3 totals 16 residues. The DNA of the CDR3 is TGCGCCAGCAGCTTGACTAGCGGGGGCCCCCAAGAGACCCAGTACTTC. Translating gives CASSLTSGGPQETQYF.

The chain couples TRBV9 to TRBJ1-1; 8 bases fit TRBD1. Germline-derived CDR1 and CDR2 are SGDLS and YYNGEE. The V gene end was trimmed by 2 bases and the J gene end by 4 bases; junction bases not matched to a gene: 7. The CDR3 runs 15 residues. The CDR3 reads CASSVDRGLATEAFF. Here the CDR3 DNA reads TGTGCCAGCAGCGTCGACAGGGGATTGGCCACTGAAGCTTTCTTT. The complete variable domain, with remaining parts taken from reference TRBV9 and TRBJ1-1, reads DSGVTQTPKHLITATGQRVTLRCSPRSGDLSVYWYQQSLDQGLQFLIQYYNGEERAKGNILERFSAQQFPDLHSELNLSSLELGDSALYFCASSVDRGLATEAFFGQGTRLTVV.

This clonotype was seen many times. The chain joins TRBV5-6 to TRBJ1-5; D is unresolved. The V gene's germline CDR1 is SGHDT and CDR2 YYEEEE. The CDR3 length is 17 residues. V gave up 2 bases and J gave up 0 bases, with 15 bases separating them. The CDR3 region has the DNA TGTGCCAGCAGCTTACGTGAGGACTACTATAGCAATCAGCCCCAGCATTTT. This codes for CASSLREDYYSNQPQHF.

This clonotype was observed at least ten times. V usage is TRBV6-5 and J usage is TRBJ1-2, with D unresolved. The CDR3 consists of 14 residues. Germline values: CDR1 MNHEY, CDR2 SVGAGI. The V end was cut by 2 bases, the J end by 0 bases, with 7 bases between. CDR3 DNA: TGTGCCAGCAGTTACGAGCGGGCTAACTATGGCTACACCTTC. It translates to CASSYERANYGYTF.

This clonotype appeared many times. This chain connects TRBV28 to TRBJ1-1, with 7 bases identical to TRBD1. V lost 7 bases, J lost 0 bases, and 8 bases stayed unmatched. In germline, CDR1 is MDHEN, CDR2 SYDVKM. This CDR3 has 15 amino acids. The CDR3 sequence is CASNSGGLLNTEAFF. The CDR3 nucleotides read TGTGCCAGCAACTCAGGGGGACTCTTGAACACTGAAGCTTTCTTT.

V usage is TRBV20-1 and J usage is TRBJ2-7, with 11 bases aligning to TRBD1. The CDR3 totals 14 residues. CDR1 and CDR2 (germline): DFQATT, SNEGSKA (reference sequence). Unmatched junction bases numbered 7, after V lost 5 bases and J lost 4 bases. The CDR3 sequence is CSALTGTGGYEQYF. The CDR3 DNA sequence: TGCAGTGCTTTAACCGGGACAGGGGGTTACGAGCAGTACTTC.

The table lists this clonotype with a few counts. This chain links TRBV19 with TRBJ2-7; TRBD2 agrees at 7 bases. Per germline, CDR1 LNHDA and CDR2 SQIVND (reference sequence). The trim removed 2 bases at V and 4 bases at J, leaving 8 bases unmatched. This CDR3 has 15 amino acids. CDR3 nucleotides: TGTGCCAGTAGTATAAAATCCAGCGGGGCGTACGAGCAGTACTTC. Protein product: CASSIKSSGAYEQYF.

The J gene is TRBJ1-1, the V gene TRBV12-3 or TRBV12-4, with no clear D. The CDR3 contains 13 residues. V was cut by 10 bases and J by 0 bases, with 12 bases left in between. The CDR3 nucleotides read TGTGCCACCAGAGACGGTATGAACACTGAAGCTTTCTTT. This codes for CATRDGMNTEAFF.

The sample holds a few counts of this clonotype. J is TRBJ2-6 and V is TRBV24-1; 10 bases agree with TRBD1. This CDR3 contains 16 residues. Germline values: CDR1 KGHDR, CDR2 SFDVKD. Trimming cost V 5 bases and J 2 bases; bases outside gene matches: 2. CDR3 sequence reads: CATSAGTGAGANVLTF. The CDR3 region has the DNA TGTGCCACCAGTGCCGGGACAGGGGCTGGGGCCAACGTCCTGACTTTC.

This chain uses TRBV5-5 with TRBJ2-3, with D hard to call. Trimming left V 0 bases short and J 9 bases short, with 11 bases between. CDR3 length: 13 residues. Germline V gives CDR1 SGHKS, CDR2 YYEKEE (reference sequence). The CDR3 spells CASSLGAERTQYF. In DNA, the CDR3 is TGTGCCAGCAGCTTGGGAGCAGAAAGGACGCAGTATTTT.

This clonotype came up a few times. The rearrangement joins TRBV11-2 to TRBJ2-7; D perhaps matches TRBD2 (6 bases). This CDR3 has 15 residues. Germline CDR1 SGHAT, CDR2 FQNNGV. V was pared by 5 bases and J by 0 bases, with 14 bases between. CDR3 DNA: TGTGCCAGCAGCCTTAGCGGTCCCACCTCCTACGAGCAGTACTTC. Protein product: CASSLSGPTSYEQYF. Based on the CDR3 plus reference TRBV11-2 and TRBJ2-7, the full variable domain is EAGVAQSPRYKIIEKRQSVAFWCNPISGHATLYWYQQILGQGPKLLIQFQNNGVVDDSQLPKDRFSAERLKGVDSTLKIQPAKLEDSAVYLCASSLSGPTSYEQYFGPGTRLTVT.

This clonotype has just a few counts. This chain connects TRBV19 to TRBJ2-2; D ambiguous. Germline loops: CDR1 LNHDA, CDR2 SQIVND (reference sequence). The ends were cut back, 3 bases at V and 4 bases at J, with 6 bases in the middle. This CDR3 spans 13 amino acids. This chain's CDR3 is CASSIDLTGELFF. Written as DNA, the CDR3 is TGTGCCAGTAGTATTGACCTCACCGGGGAGCTGTTTTTT.

This clonotype was seen repeatedly, ten times or more. As the CDR3 is not closed by the conserved phenylalanine or tryptophan, this likely results from a read error. It is unclear where the CDR3 begins or ends on the DNA, so no DNA is shown, and the CDR3 is as TCRdb lists it. This chain uses TRBV3-2 with TRBJ1-1; the tabulated D call, TRBD1, remains unverified against the DNA. TRBV3-2 is marked as a pseudogene. Both ends counted, the CDR3 spans 15 residues. The CDR3 sequence is CASSQEPFGTQKAVD.

This clonotype was seen only a few times. V usage is TRBV2 and J usage is TRBJ2-3; 14 bases line up with TRBD2. Per germline, CDR1 SNHLY and CDR2 FYNNEI. This CDR3 region has 17 residues. The V segment lost 5 bases and the J segment 0 bases; nucleotides outside the gene matches: 4. The CDR3 nucleotides read TGTGCCAGCAGTACCGGGACTAGCGGGAGTAGCACAGATACGCAGTATTTT. This codes for CASSTGTSGSSTDTQYF.

This clonotype appeared many times. This sequence joins TRBV12-3 or TRBV12-4 and TRBJ2-2; tentative D call: TRBD2 (5 bases). Between the trimmed V and J ends, which lost 5 bases and 7 bases, there was a span of 11 bases. The CDR3 sequence is 13 residues long. CDR3 in amino acids: CASSLSGIGELFF. The CDR3 DNA reads TGTGCCAGCAGTCTCTCGGGGATCGGGGAGCTGTTTTTT.

This clonotype has only a few counts. The rearrangement links TRBV20-1 to TRBJ2-3, with unresolved D. Germline lookup yields CDR1 DFQATT and CDR2 SNEGSKA (reference sequence). The CDR3 length is 14 residues. V was clipped by 3 bases and J by 1 base, with 11 bases between them. CDR3 DNA sequence: TGCAGTGCTAGCCCGTTGGCTCGCACAGATACGCAGTATTTT. It encodes CSASPLARTDTQYF.

This clonotype was counted a few times. The J gene is TRBJ1-6, the V gene TRBV28; a possible D gene is TRBD1 (5 bases). Germline loops: CDR1 MDHEN, CDR2 SYDVKM. The CDR3 runs 14 residues. V was clipped by 5 bases and J by 8 bases, with 13 bases between them. In nucleotides, the CDR3 is TGTGCCAGCAGTCTTGGGGGTATAGATTCACCCCTCCACTTT. This translates into CASSLGGIDSPLHF.

This clonotype was observed a handful of times. The V and J genes are TRBV2 and TRBJ2-1; no definite D call. Germline V lookup: CDR1 SNHLY, CDR2 FYNNEI. The CDR3 runs to 15 residues. V was shortened by 3 bases and J by 8 bases, with 17 bases between the two germline ends. CDR3 residues: CASSDSWTTADEQFF. The CDR3 DNA reads TGTGCCAGCAGTGATTCCTGGACCACGGCGGATGAGCAGTTCTTC. The whole variable domain, remainder taken from reference TRBV2 and TRBJ2-1, is EPEVTQTPSHQVTQMGQEVILRCVPISNHLYFYWYRQILGQKVEFLVSFYNNEISEKSEIFDDQFSVERPDGSNFTLKIRSTKLEDSAMYFCASSDSWTTADEQFFGPGTRLTVL.

This clonotype appeared many times. V and J are TRBV3-1 and TRBJ2-7; 7 nucleotides match TRBD1. The CDR3 loop spans 14 amino acids. From germline, CDR1 is LGHDT and CDR2 YNNKEL (reference sequence). V was pared by 0 bases and J by 5 bases, with 4 bases of the junction left unmatched. CDR3 loop: CASSQDRDSHEQYF. DNA for the CDR3: TGTGCCAGCAGCCAAGACCGGGACAGCCACGAGCAGTACTTC.

This clonotype was seen many times. The chain recombines TRBV3-1 with TRBJ1-4, with D hard to call. This CDR3 has 15 residues. Trimming took 0 bases from V and 8 from J, leaving 13 bases between them. The germline V gene has CDR1 LGHDT and CDR2 YNNKEL (reference sequence). CDR3 nucleotide sequence: TGTGCCAGCAGCCAAGATACCCTCTTAGAGGAAAAACTGTTTTTT. Protein sequence: CASSQDTLLEEKLFF.

The genes are TRBV11-3 and TRBJ2-1, with D uncertain. The CDR3 totals 15 residues. Germline loops: CDR1 SGHNT, CDR2 YENEEA. With 0 bases removed from V and 7 bases from J, the gap between germline ends came to 13 bases. This CDR3 reads CASSLDSGLGNEQFF. CDR3 sequence (DNA): TGTGCCAGCAGCTTAGACTCCGGGCTGGGGAATGAGCAGTTCTTC. The entire variable domain, with the rest obtained from reference TRBV11-3 and TRBJ2-1, is as follows: EAGVVQSPRYKIIEKKQPVAFWCNPISGHNTLYWYLQNLGQGPELLIRYENEEAVDDSQLPKDRFSAERLKGVDSTLKIQPAELGDSAVYLCASSLDSGLGNEQFFGPGTRLTVL.

This clonotype was detected many times. This chain uses TRBV12-3 or TRBV12-4 with TRBJ1-1; D gene uncertain. The CDR3 consists of 13 residues. V was cut by 3 bases and J by 0 bases, with 5 bases left in between. Here the CDR3 DNA reads TGTGCCAGCAGTTTCGCGGTGAACACTGAAGCTTTCTTT. Translated, it gives CASSFAVNTEAFF.

This clonotype was counted many times. The chain combines TRBV28 with TRBJ1-1; 11 bases fit TRBD1. The V and J ends lost 7 bases and 3 bases, in that order; junction bases with no gene match: 4. There are 14 residues in the CDR3. The germline CDR1 and CDR2 sequences are MDHEN and SYDVKM. CDR3 sequence (DNA): TGTGCCAGCAAAAGGACAGGGGGCCACACTGAAGCTTTCTTT. Translated: CASKRTGGHTEAFF.

The CDR3 sequence: CASSFSGGGYNEQFF. The DNA of the CDR3 is TGTGCCAGCAGTTTCAGCGGGGGGGGTTACAATGAGCAGTTCTTC. V is TRBV12-3 or TRBV12-4 and J is TRBJ2-1; 10 bases agree with TRBD2. J was trimmed by 4 bases and V by 3 bases; bases with no gene match: 3. The CDR3 runs to 15 residues.